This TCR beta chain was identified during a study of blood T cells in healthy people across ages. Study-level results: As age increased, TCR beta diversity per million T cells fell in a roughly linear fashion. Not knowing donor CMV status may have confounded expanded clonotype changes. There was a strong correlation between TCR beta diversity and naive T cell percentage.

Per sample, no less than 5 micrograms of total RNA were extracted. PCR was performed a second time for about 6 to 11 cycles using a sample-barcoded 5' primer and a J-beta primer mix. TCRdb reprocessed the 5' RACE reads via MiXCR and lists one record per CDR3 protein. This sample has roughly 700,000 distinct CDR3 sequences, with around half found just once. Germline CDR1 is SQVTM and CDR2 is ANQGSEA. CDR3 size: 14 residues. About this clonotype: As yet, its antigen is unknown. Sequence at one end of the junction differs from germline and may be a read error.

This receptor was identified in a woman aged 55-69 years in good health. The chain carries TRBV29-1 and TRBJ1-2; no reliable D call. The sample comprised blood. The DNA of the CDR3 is TGCAGCGTTGAGGTCAGACACTCTAACTATGGCTGCACCTTC. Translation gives CSVEVRHSNYGCTF.